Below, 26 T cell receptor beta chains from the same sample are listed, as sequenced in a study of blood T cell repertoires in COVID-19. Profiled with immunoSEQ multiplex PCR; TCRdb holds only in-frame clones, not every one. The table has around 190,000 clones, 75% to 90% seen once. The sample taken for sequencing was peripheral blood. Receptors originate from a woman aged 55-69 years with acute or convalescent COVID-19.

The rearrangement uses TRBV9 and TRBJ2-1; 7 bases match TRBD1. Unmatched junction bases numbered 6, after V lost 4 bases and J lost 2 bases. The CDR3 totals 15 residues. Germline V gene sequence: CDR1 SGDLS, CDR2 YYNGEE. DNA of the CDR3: TGTGCCAGCAGCACCGGGACAGTCCCCTACAATGAGCAGTTCTTC. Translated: CASSTGTVPYNEQFF. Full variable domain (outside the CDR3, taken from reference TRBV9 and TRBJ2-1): DSGVTQTPKHLITATGQRVTLRCSPRSGDLSVYWYQQSLDQGLQFLIQYYNGEERAKGNILERFSAQQFPDLHSELNLSSLELGDSALYFCASSTGTVPYNEQFFGPGTRLTVL.

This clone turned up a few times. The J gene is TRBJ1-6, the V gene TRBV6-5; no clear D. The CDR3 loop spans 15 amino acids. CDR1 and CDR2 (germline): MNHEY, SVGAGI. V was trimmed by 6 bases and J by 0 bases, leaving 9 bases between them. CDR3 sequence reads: CASRRVSSYNSPLHF. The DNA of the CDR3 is TGTGCCAGCAGGCGAGTAAGCTCCTATAATTCACCCCTCCACTTT.

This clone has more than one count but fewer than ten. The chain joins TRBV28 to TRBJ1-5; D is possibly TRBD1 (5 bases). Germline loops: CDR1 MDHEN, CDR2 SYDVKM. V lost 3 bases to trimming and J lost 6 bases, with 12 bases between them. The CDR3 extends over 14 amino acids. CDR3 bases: TGTGCCAGCAGTTTTCGGGGGAACAGTCAGCCCCAGCATTTT. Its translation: CASSFRGNSQPQHF.

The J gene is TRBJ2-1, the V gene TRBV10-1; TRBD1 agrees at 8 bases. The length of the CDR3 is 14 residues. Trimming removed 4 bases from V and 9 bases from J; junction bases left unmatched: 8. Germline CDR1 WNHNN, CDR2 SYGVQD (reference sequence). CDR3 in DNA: TGCGCCAGCAGTGGCCTCCTGGGGACAGGTGAGCAGTTCTTC. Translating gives CASSGLLGTGEQFF.

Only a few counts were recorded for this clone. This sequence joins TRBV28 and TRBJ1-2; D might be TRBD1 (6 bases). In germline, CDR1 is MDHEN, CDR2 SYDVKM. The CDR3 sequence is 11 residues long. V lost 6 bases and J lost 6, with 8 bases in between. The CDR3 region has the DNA TGTGCCAGCAGAACAGGGAATGGCTACACCTTC. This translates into CASRTGNGYTF.

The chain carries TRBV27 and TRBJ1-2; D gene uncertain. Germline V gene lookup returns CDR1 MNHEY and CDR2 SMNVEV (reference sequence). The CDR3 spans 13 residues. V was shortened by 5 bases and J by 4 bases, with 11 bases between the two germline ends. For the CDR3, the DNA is TGTGCCAGCAGTAAACAAGGAGCCTATGGCTACACCTTC. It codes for CASSKQGAYGYTF.

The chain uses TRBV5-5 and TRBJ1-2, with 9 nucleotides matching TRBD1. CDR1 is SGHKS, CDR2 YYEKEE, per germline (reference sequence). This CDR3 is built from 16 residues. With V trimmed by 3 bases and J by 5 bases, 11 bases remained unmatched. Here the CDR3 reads CASSSISGQGGYGYTF. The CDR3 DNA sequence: TGTGCCAGCAGCTCGATCTCGGGACAGGGTGGATATGGCTACACCTTC.

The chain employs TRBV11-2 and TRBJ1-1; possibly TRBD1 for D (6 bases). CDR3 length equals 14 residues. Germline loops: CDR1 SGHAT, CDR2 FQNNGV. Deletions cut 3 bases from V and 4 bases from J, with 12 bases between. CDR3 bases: TGTGCCAGCAGCTTCATGTCAGGGGTCACTGAAGCTTTCTTT. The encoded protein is CASSFMSGVTEAFF.

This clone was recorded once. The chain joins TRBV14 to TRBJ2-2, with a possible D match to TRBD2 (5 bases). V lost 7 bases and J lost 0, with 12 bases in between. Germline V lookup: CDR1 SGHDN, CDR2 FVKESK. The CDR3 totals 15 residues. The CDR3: CASKSRETNTGELFF. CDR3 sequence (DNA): TGTGCCAGCAAATCGAGGGAAACGAACACCGGGGAGCTGTTTTTT.

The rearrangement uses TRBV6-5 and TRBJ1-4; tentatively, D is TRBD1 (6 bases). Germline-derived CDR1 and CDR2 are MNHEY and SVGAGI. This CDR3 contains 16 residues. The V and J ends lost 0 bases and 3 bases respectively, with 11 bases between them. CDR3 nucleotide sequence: TGTGCCAGCAGTTACTCTTCGGGACACCCTAATGAAAAACTGTTTTTT. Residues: CASSYSSGHPNEKLFF.

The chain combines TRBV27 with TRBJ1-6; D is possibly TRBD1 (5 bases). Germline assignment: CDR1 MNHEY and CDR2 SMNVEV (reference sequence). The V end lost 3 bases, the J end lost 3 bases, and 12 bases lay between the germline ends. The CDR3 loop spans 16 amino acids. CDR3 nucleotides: TGTGCCAGCAGTTTCTCTCAGGGTGGCTATAATTCACCCCTCCACTTT. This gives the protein CASSFSQGGYNSPLHF.

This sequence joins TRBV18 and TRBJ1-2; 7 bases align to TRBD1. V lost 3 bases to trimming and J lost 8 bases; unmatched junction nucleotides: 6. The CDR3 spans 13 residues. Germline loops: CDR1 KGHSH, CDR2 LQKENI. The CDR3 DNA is TGTGCCAGCTCACCTGGAGACAGGGAAGGCTACACCTTC. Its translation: CASSPGDREGYTF.

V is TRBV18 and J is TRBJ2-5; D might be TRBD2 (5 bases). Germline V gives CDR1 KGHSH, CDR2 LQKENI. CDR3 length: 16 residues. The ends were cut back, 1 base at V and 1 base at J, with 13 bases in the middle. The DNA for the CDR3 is TGTGCCAGCTCACCACTGAGGGCCGCAGTCCAAGAGACCCAGTACTTC. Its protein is CASSPLRAAVQETQYF.

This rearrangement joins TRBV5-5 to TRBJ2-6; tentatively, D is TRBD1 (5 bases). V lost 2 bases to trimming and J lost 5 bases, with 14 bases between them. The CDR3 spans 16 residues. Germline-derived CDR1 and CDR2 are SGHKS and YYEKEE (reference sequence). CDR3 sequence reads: CASSLIAGSRANVLTF. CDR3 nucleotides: TGTGCCAGCAGCTTAATTGCAGGGTCAAGGGCCAACGTCCTGACTTTC.

CDR3 in amino acids: CATRHMNTEAFF. The CDR3 DNA reads TGTGCCACCAGGCATATGAACACTGAAGCTTTCTTT. The rearrangement links TRBV19 to TRBJ1-1; no definite D call. The V end lost 10 bases, the J end lost 0 bases, and 9 bases lay between the germline ends. The CDR3 totals 12 residues. The germline CDR1 and CDR2 sequences are LNHDA and SQIVND (reference sequence).

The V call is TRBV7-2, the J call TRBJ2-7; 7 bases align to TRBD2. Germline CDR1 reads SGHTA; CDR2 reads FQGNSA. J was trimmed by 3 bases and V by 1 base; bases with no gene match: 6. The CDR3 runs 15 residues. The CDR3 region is CASSLEGLTNYEQYF. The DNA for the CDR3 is TGTGCCAGCAGCTTAGAGGGACTAACGAACTACGAGCAGTACTTC.

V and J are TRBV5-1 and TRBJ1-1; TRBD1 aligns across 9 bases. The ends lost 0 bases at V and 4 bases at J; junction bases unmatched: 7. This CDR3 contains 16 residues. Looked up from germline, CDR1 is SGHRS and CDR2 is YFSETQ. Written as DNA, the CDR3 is TGCGCCAGCAGCTTGGCGGGACAGGGAAGGGGCACTGAAGCTTTCTTT. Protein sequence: CASSLAGQGRGTEAFF.

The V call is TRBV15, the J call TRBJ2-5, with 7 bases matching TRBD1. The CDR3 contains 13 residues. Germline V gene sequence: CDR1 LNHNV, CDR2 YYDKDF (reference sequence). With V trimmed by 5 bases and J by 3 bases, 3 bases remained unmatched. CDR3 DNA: TGTGCCACCAGCCGAACAGGGGAAGAGACCCAGTACTTC. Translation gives CATSRTGEETQYF.

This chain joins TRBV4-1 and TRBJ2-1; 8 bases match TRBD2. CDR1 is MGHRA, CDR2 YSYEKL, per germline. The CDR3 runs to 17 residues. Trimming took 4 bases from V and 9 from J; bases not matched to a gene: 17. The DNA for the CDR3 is TGCGCCAGCAGCCGCCTCAGGGGAGCGGGAGTATTGACTGAGCAGTTCTTC. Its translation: CASSRLRGAGVLTEQFF.

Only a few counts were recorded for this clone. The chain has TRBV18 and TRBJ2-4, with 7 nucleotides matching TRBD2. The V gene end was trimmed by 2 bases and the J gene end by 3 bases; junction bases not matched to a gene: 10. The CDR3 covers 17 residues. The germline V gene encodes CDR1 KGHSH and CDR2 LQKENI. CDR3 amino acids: CASSPVGGSTGKNIQYF. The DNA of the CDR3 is TGTGCCAGCTCACCAGTAGGCGGGAGTACGGGCAAAAACATTCAGTACTTC. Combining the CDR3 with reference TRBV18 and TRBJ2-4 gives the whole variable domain NAGVMQNPRHLVRRRGQEARLRCSPMKGHSHVYWYRQLPEEGLKFMVYLQKENIIDESGMPKERFSAEFPKEGPSILRIQQVVRGDSAAYFCASSPVGGSTGKNIQYFGAGTRLSVL.

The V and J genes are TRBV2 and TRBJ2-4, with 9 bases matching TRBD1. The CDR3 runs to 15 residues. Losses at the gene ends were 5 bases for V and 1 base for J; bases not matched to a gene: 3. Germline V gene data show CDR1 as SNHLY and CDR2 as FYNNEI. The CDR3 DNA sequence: TGTGCCAGCAGTTCTGACAGGGGGGCCAAAAACATTCAGTACTTC. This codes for CASSSDRGAKNIQYF.

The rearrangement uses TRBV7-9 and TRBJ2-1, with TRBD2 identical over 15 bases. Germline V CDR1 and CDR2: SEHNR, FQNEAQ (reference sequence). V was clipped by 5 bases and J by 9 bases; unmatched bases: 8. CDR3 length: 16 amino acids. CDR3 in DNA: TGTGCCAGCAGCACCGGACTAGCGGGAGGGAGTGGTGAGCAGTTCTTC. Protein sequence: CASSTGLAGGSGEQFF.

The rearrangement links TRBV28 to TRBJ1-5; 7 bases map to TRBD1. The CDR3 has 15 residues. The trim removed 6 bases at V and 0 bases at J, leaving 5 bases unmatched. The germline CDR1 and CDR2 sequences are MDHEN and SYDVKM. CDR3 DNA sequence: TGTGCCAGCAGCCCACGACAGGGTAGCAATCAGCCCCAGCATTTT. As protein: CASSPRQGSNQPQHF.

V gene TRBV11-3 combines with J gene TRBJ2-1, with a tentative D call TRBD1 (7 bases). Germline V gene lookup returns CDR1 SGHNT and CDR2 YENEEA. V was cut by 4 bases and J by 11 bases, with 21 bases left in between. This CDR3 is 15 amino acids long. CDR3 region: CASSSEPTSGGKQFF. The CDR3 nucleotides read TGTGCCAGCAGCTCTGAGCCGACATCAGGGGGGAAGCAGTTCTTC.

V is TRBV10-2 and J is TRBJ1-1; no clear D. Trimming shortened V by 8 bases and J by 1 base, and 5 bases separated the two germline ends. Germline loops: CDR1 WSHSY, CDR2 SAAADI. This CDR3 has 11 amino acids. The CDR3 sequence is CASLANTEAFF. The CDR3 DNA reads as TGCGCCAGCTTAGCGAACACTGAAGCTTTCTTT.

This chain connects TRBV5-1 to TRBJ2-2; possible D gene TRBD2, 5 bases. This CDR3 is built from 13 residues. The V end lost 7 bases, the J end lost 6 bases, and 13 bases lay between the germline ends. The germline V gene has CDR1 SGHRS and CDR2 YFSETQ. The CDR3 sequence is CASGDGGPGELFF. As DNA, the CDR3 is TGCGCCAGCGGGGATGGAGGACCCGGGGAGCTGTTTTTT.